These T cell receptor beta chains were read from a single sample in a study of blood T cell repertoires in COVID-19. Produced via immunoSEQ multiplex PCR; TCRdb's table is partial and in-frame only. This table holds 120,000 to 150,000 clones, about four fifths found once. The sequencing input was PBMCs or T cells enriched from blood (not recorded which). These receptors came from a woman under 30 who had been exposed to COVID-19. The CDR3 runs from the conserved cysteine through the conserved F or W. Each record gives: clone size, V gene, D gene, J gene, CDR3 protein, CDR3 DNA. D genes are given only for firm matches. Clone size is not always given. Where it is, it says once, few, many or a class for expanded clones.

clone size: .; V gene: TRBV5-1; D gene: .; J gene: TRBJ2-3; CDR3 protein: CASSLGLGGPDTQYF; CDR3 DNA: TGCGCCAGCAGCTTGGGACTAGGAGGTCCAGATACGCAGTATTTT
clone size: .; V gene: TRBV11-2; D gene: TRBD2; J gene: TRBJ2-7; CDR3 protein: CASSHRTSGGHEQYF; CDR3 DNA: TGTGCCAGCAGCCACAGGACTAGCGGGGGTCACGAGCAGTACTTC
clone size: once; V gene: TRBV30; D gene: .; J gene: TRBJ1-6; CDR3 protein: CAWTNRGAIISYNSPLHF; CDR3 DNA: TGTGCCTGGACTAACCGGGGGGCGATCATCTCCTATAATTCACCCCTCCACTTT
clone size: .; V gene: TRBV5-1; D gene: .; J gene: TRBJ2-1; CDR3 protein: CASSFEGESYNEQFF; CDR3 DNA: TGCGCCAGCAGCTTTGAGGGAGAGTCCTACAATGAGCAGTTCTTC
clone size: .; V gene: TRBV6-2/TRBV6-3; D gene: TRBD1; J gene: TRBJ2-7; CDR3 protein: CASSPTGTGSYEQYF; CDR3 DNA: TGTGCCAGCAGCCCCACCGGGACAGGGTCTTACGAGCAGTACTTC
clone size: .; V gene: TRBV28; D gene: .; J gene: TRBJ1-3; CDR3 protein: CASSSLGGASGNTIYF; CDR3 DNA: TGTGCCAGCAGCTCCCTGGGAGGGGCTAGTGGAAACACCATATATTTT
clone size: .; V gene: TRBV7-9; D gene: .; J gene: TRBJ2-3; CDR3 protein: CASSLSYGTDTQYF; CDR3 DNA: TGTGCCAGCAGCTTAAGCTACGGCACAGATACGCAGTATTTT
clone size: .; V gene: TRBV10-3; D gene: .; J gene: TRBJ2-7; CDR3 protein: CASGDGNPYEQYF; CDR3 DNA: TGTGCCAGCGGGGACGGGAACCCCTACGAGCAGTACTTC
clone size: .; V gene: TRBV7-9; D gene: .; J gene: TRBJ1-5; CDR3 protein: CASSPGFQPQHF; CDR3 DNA: TGTGCCAGCAGCCCAGGTTTTCAGCCCCAGCATTTT
clone size: .; V gene: TRBV5-1; D gene: TRBD1; J gene: TRBJ1-1; CDR3 protein: CASSPQGANTEAFF; CDR3 DNA: TGCGCCAGCAGCCCGCAGGGGGCTAACACTGAAGCTTTCTTT
clone size: .; V gene: TRBV19; D gene: .; J gene: TRBJ1-5; CDR3 protein: CASSIAGLLNQPQHF; CDR3 DNA: TGTGCCAGTAGTATAGCAGGGCTACTCAATCAGCCCCAGCATTTT
clone size: .; V gene: TRBV4-1; D gene: .; J gene: TRBJ2-1; CDR3 protein: CASRPTVNYNEQFF; CDR3 DNA: TGCGCCAGCAGACCTACTGTAAACTACAATGAGCAGTTCTTC
clone size: .; V gene: TRBV28; D gene: TRBD2; J gene: TRBJ2-7; CDR3 protein: CASSPSGLAGGPGSYEQYF; CDR3 DNA: TGTGCCAGCAGTCCTTCCGGACTAGCGGGAGGGCCGGGCTCCTACGAGCAGTACTTC
clone size: .; V gene: TRBV7-9; D gene: TRBD1; J gene: TRBJ2-1; CDR3 protein: CASSLTGGKGNEQFF; CDR3 DNA: TGTGCCAGCAGCTTAACAGGGGGCAAAGGCAATGAGCAGTTCTTC
clone size: .; V gene: TRBV19; D gene: .; J gene: TRBJ2-1; CDR3 protein: CASGPSASSYNEQFF; CDR3 DNA: TGTGCCAGTGGGCCTAGCGCAAGCTCCTACAATGAGCAGTTCTTC
clone size: .; V gene: TRBV28; D gene: .; J gene: TRBJ2-5; CDR3 protein: CASRPTVEETQYF; CDR3 DNA: TGTGCCAGCAGGCCGACAGTAGAGGAGACCCAGTACTTC